The sequence of this TCR beta chain was determined in a study of cytomegalovirus exposure and HLA in healthy donors. Study-wide points: Researchers counted around 170 TCR beta chains as cytomegalovirus-associated. The authors confirmed in vitro that a few CMV-associated chains were specific for CMV antigens. Reported results showed that the classifier diagnosed cytomegalovirus status with high specificity and sensitivity.

A remark on this clone: What it binds is not known.

The method was immunoSEQ multiplex PCR; TCRdb's version includes in-frame clones alone and lacks a portion of them. The top ten hold roughly 2% of the sample, which has some 76,000 clones, approximately 95% seen once. The CDR3 runs 16 residues. V shed 0 bases and J 7 bases; nucleotides not matched to a gene: 10. Germline V lookup: CDR1 LGHNA, CDR2 YNFKEQ. The chain carries TRBV4-2 and TRBJ2-7; 9 nucleotides line up with TRBD1. The sequence was obtained from a woman aged 18-29 years in good health and CMV-seronegative. Source material: PBMCs. CDR3 nucleotide sequence: TGTGCCAGCAGCCAAGATAGAGGGACAGGGATTGAGGAGCAGTACTTC. Amino acid sequence: CASSQDRGTGIEEQYF.